A selection of T cell receptor beta chains follows, all from one sample in a study of control samples from healthy donors and cancer patients. Measured with immunoSEQ multiplex PCR; TCRdb has only the in-frame clones, and not every one. The data contain 350,000 to 450,000 clones, about 93% of them singletons. Sequencing was done on a sample of PBMCs. These receptor sequences come from a man aged 40-50 years with head and neck cancer. CDR3s leave out the opening cysteine and the closing phenylalanine or tryptophan.

J,V,CDR3
TRBJ1-4,TRBV6-5,ATLTEYNEKLF
TRBJ2-2,TRBV2,ASSWDRGTGELF
TRBJ1-3,TRBV24-1,ATNTRGAKGNTIY
TRBJ2-7,TRBV30,AWSVRNEQY
TRBJ1-1,TRBV15,ATSSNRGGTEAF
TRBJ2-3,TRBV11-1,ASSLARGNPSTDTQY
TRBJ2-1,TRBV5-6,ASSLGGPQGKQF
TRBJ1-5,TRBV27,ASSPRDRVSQPQH
TRBJ2-1,TRBV11-2,ASSLLAGGSLNEQF
TRBJ2-1,TRBV4-1,ASSQDGLAGGGSDNEQF
TRBJ1-2,TRBV30,AWSVGGHGYT